This T cell receptor beta chain was retrieved from a study of T cell repertoires in cytomegalovirus infection. Study summary: The authors used CMV epitopes that were HLA-C-restricted (recently identified) and HLA-B-restricted (well studied). Both CMV infection and a matching HLA type were indicated by public TCR beta signatures. Study-level results: CMV-specific TCR beta clonotypes restricted by HLA-C dominated the ex vivo response.

In the case of this clonotype: Antigen: not known.

This CDR3 has 16 residues. Germline lookup yields CDR1 MNHEY and CDR2 SVGAGI. V lost 3 bases and J 0 bases, leaving 12 bases between the germline ends. TCRdb re-called the reads with MiXCR, one entry per CDR3 protein. The data contain about 700,000 distinct CDR3 sequences, about 33% of them singletons. This receptor was identified in a human donor in good health (CMV status not recorded). Some clones in this sample may be carry-over from other donors' samples. The sample consisted of cultured PBMCs, taken from culture after CMV antigen stimulation. The chain combines TRBV6-5 with TRBJ2-1; tentatively, D is TRBD1 (5 bases). CDR3 sequence (DNA): TGTGCCAGCAGTTATAGGGGCGGCAGCTCCTACAATGAGCAGTTCTTC. The encoded protein is CASSYRGGSSYNEQFF.